This TCR beta chain was recovered during a study of T cell responses to AZD1222 COVID-19 vaccine. Sequenced by immunoSEQ multiplex PCR; TCRdb stores in-frame clones only, minus some. The sample has more than 100,000 clones; about 85% are singletons. Germline V gene lookup returns CDR1 SGHNT and CDR2 YENEEA. After removal of 3 bases from V and 4 bases from J, the junction contained 2 bases not matched to a gene. The CDR3 is 15 amino acids. Study-wide findings and caveats: Regions 160-218 and 743-854 held dominance among vaccine-associated CD4 TCRs, which spanned spike. Increased Spike-specific TCR breadth and depth were observed after two AZD1222 doses. Most donors were white British and more were female, and clonal diversity was possibly underestimated.

Regarding this clone: The antigen is undetermined.

The receptor was derived from an adult in good health. The gene calls are TRBV11-3 and TRBJ2-5, with 13 bases lining up with TRBD2. The sample here was peripheral blood, taken on day 0 of AZD1222 vaccination. The CDR3 bases are TGTGCCAGCAGCTTCGGACTAGCGGGGGTAGAGACCCAGTACTTC. It is translated as CASSFGLAGVETQYF.